This entry lists 32 T cell receptor beta chains sequenced from one sample in a study of T cell clones after liver transplantation. The data were produced by immunoSEQ multiplex PCR, yet TCRdb's version contains in-frame clones alone and is incomplete. The sample shows nearly 15,000 clones, roughly 91% of them seen only once. This material consisted of CD8+ T cells from blood, taken before liver transplant. The receptor set was obtained from a human donor who received a liver transplant.

The CDR3 region is CASSLSDRANTGELFF. The DNA of the CDR3 is TGTGCCAGCAGCTTGAGCGACAGGGCGAACACCGGGGAGCTGTTTTTT. This sequence joins TRBV7-9 and TRBJ2-2; TRBD1 matches 7 bases. This CDR3 is built from 16 residues. The germline V gene has CDR1 SEHNR and CDR2 FQNEAQ (reference sequence). Trimming removed 3 bases from V and 0 bases from J; junction bases left unmatched: 4.

V and J are TRBV7-9 and TRBJ2-1; TRBD2 agrees at 15 bases. V dropped 5 bases and J dropped 10; count of bases not matched to a gene: 12. The CDR3 is made up of 17 amino acids. Germline V lookup: CDR1 SEHNR, CDR2 FQNEAQ (reference sequence). For the CDR3, the DNA is TGTGCCAGCAGCACCTACGGACTAGCGGGAGGGGACAGAGAGCAGTTCTTC. Its translation: CASSTYGLAGGDREQFF.

In this sample, this clone turned up once. The chain joins TRBV2 to TRBJ2-3, with 13 bases aligning to TRBD2. J was trimmed by 5 bases and V by 7 bases; bases with no gene match: 6. The length of the CDR3 is 15 residues. Germline CDR1 and CDR2: SNHLY and FYNNEI. The CDR3 DNA follows: TGTGCCAGCACCGGGACTAGCGGGACTCGAGATACGCAGTATTTT. As protein: CASTGTSGTRDTQYF.

This clone was seen a handful of times. This chain joins TRBV29-1 and TRBJ2-1, with D unclear. CDR3 size: 11 residues. Germline V gene sequence: CDR1 SQVTM, CDR2 ANQGSEA. V lost 5 bases and J lost 5, with 7 bases in between. This chain's CDR3 is CSVPANNEQFF. The CDR3, as DNA: TGCAGCGTTCCAGCGAACAATGAGCAGTTCTTC.

The J gene is TRBJ2-3, the V gene TRBV27, with TRBD2 identical over 12 bases. Germline assignment: CDR1 MNHEY and CDR2 SMNVEV (reference sequence). The V and J ends lost 5 bases and 6 bases, in that order; junction bases with no gene match: 9. The CDR3 runs 16 residues. The CDR3 DNA is TGTGCCAGCAGTCCACAACTAGCGGGAGGCTGGGATACGCAGTATTTT. Protein: CASSPQLAGGWDTQYF.

The rearrangement uses TRBV4-3 and TRBJ2-5; D is unclear. This CDR3 comprises 13 residues. The V gene's germline CDR1 is LGHNA and CDR2 YSLEER. The germline V and J ends were trimmed by 0 bases and 5 bases, with 7 bases remaining between them. The CDR3 here is CASSQEGWETQYF. DNA of the CDR3: TGCGCCAGCAGCCAAGAGGGGTGGGAGACCCAGTACTTC.

This chain links TRBV5-1 with TRBJ1-1, with D perhaps TRBD1 (5 bases). This CDR3 spans 14 amino acids. Trimming removed 2 bases from V and 4 bases from J, with 12 bases in between. The V gene's germline CDR1 is SGHRS and CDR2 YFSETQ. As DNA, the CDR3 is TGCGCCAGCAGCTTTCAGGGCGGGAGCACTGAAGCTTTCTTT. It specifies CASSFQGGSTEAFF.

Judged by abundance, this clone is medium-sized. The chain links TRBV7-3 to TRBJ2-1; no clear D. The CDR3 is made up of 13 amino acids. Germline loops: CDR1 SGHTA, CDR2 FQGTGA. Trimming cost V 3 bases and J 8 bases, with 11 bases left between them. CDR3 sequence reads: CASSFGQFDEQFF. Written as DNA, the CDR3 is TGTGCCAGCAGCTTCGGGCAGTTCGATGAGCAGTTCTTC. Based on the CDR3 plus reference TRBV7-3 and TRBJ2-1, the full variable domain is GAGVSQTPSNKVTEKGKYVELRCDPISGHTALYWYRQSLGQGPEFLIYFQGTGAADDSGLPNDRFFAVRPEGSVSTLKIQRTERGDSAVYLCASSFGQFDEQFFGPGTRLTVL.

The chain carries TRBV5-4 and TRBJ1-6, with D possibly being TRBD1 (5 bases). Germline loops: CDR1 SGHNT, CDR2 YYREEE (reference sequence). This CDR3 is built from 13 residues. V was pared by 6 bases and J by 13 bases, with 17 bases between. CDR3 loop: CASKGESSIPLHF. The CDR3 region has the DNA TGTGCCAGCAAAGGGGAGTCCAGTATTCCCCTCCACTTT.

This sequence joins TRBV7-2 and TRBJ2-7; D gene ambiguous. Germline V gene lookup returns CDR1 SGHTA and CDR2 FQGNSA. CDR3 size: 16 residues. The V end lost 8 bases, the J end lost 1 base, and 21 bases lay between the germline ends. CDR3 nucleotide sequence: TGTGCCAGCCTTAAAACCCCTCTAGGGCTTTCCTACGAGCAGTACTTC. Translation: CASLKTPLGLSYEQYF.

The gene calls are TRBV14 and TRBJ2-5; 7 bases align to TRBD2. The CDR3 is made up of 15 amino acids. V gave up 4 bases and J gave up 4 bases; unmatched junction bases: 9. Germline CDR1 is SGHDN and CDR2 is FVKESK. For the CDR3, the DNA is TGTGCCAGCAGCCTGCATCCGGGACTACCAGAGACCCAGTACTTC. This translates into CASSLHPGLPETQYF.

The genes are TRBV19 and TRBJ2-3; D is unresolved. With 4 bases removed from V and 4 bases from J, the gap between germline ends came to 6 bases. CDR1 is LNHDA, CDR2 SQIVND, per germline (reference sequence). CDR3 length: 12 amino acids. DNA of the CDR3: TGTGCCAGTAGTAGGGATCCAGATACGCAGTATTTT. Its protein is CASSRDPDTQYF.

V usage is TRBV28 and J usage is TRBJ2-2, with 8 bases fitting TRBD2. Unmatched junction bases numbered 14, after V lost 8 bases and J lost 6 bases. Germline CDR1 reads MDHEN; CDR2 reads SYDVKM. This CDR3 has 16 amino acids. As DNA, the CDR3 is TGTGCCAGCGGTCGCGTGTATCGAGCGGGAGCCGGGGAGCTGTTTTTT. It is translated as CASGRVYRAGAGELFF. The full variable domain, its missing parts supplied by reference TRBV28 and TRBJ2-2, is DVKVTQSSRYLVKRTGEKVFLECVQDMDHENMFWYRQDPGLGLRLIYFSYDVKMKEKGDIPEGYSVSREKKERFSLILESASTNQTSMYLCASGRVYRAGAGELFFGEGSRLTVL.

CDR3 in amino acids: CASRDGPDSTYEQYF. The CDR3 DNA sequence: TGTGCCAGCAGAGACGGCCCGGACTCAACCTACGAGCAGTACTTC. The chain joins TRBV11-3 to TRBJ2-7; tentative D call: TRBD2 (5 bases). The V gene's germline CDR1 is SGHNT and CDR2 YENEEA. Trimming shortened V by 6 bases and J by 2 bases, and 17 bases separated the two germline ends. The CDR3 is 15 amino acids.

This rearrangement joins TRBV15 to TRBJ2-5, with 10 positions matching TRBD2. This CDR3 has 16 residues. Germline loops: CDR1 LNHNV, CDR2 YYDKDF (reference sequence). Germline trimming cut 0 bases from V and 2 bases from J; bases unmatched to any gene: 3. As DNA, the CDR3 is TGTGCCACCAGCAGAGATAGGACTAGCGGTCAAGAGACCCAGTACTTC. Its protein product is CATSRDRTSGQETQYF.

The rearrangement links TRBV4-1 to TRBJ2-7; D perhaps matches TRBD2 (6 bases). The germline gives CDR1 MGHRA, CDR2 YSYEKL. Trimming left V 4 bases short and J 0 bases short, with 13 bases between. The CDR3 runs to 15 residues. The CDR3 spells CASSPNEGLSYEQYF. For the CDR3, the DNA is TGCGCCAGCAGCCCCAATGAGGGACTCTCCTACGAGCAGTACTTC.

This sequence joins TRBV5-4 and TRBJ2-1; 14 bases align to TRBD2. The J segment lost 0 bases and the V segment lost 3 bases, leaving 8 bases of the junction unmatched. The CDR3 runs 19 residues. The germline gives CDR1 SGHNT, CDR2 YYREEE (reference sequence). The CDR3 DNA follows: TGTGCCAGCAGCTCCAAGACTAGCGGGAGGGCTTTCTCCTACAATGAGCAGTTCTTC. Amino acid sequence: CASSSKTSGRAFSYNEQFF.

The chain employs TRBV19 and TRBJ2-7, with 8 bases lining up with TRBD2. Germline-derived CDR1 and CDR2 are LNHDA and SQIVND (reference sequence). Trimming at V came to 2 bases and at J to 1 base, leaving 7 bases not matched to a gene. There are 16 residues in the CDR3. CDR3 sequence reads: CASSIRASGRSYEQYF. In DNA form, the CDR3 reads TGTGCCAGTAGTATAAGGGCTAGCGGGCGTTCCTACGAGCAGTACTTC.

This sequence joins TRBV11-2 and TRBJ2-4; D not certain. The CDR3 consists of 16 residues. Trimming left V 2 bases short and J 6 bases short, with 17 bases between. The V gene's germline CDR1 is SGHAT and CDR2 FQNNGV. DNA for the CDR3: TGTGCCAGCAGCTTAAACGACGGCTTGGTGGGAAACATTCAGTACTTC. It translates to CASSLNDGLVGNIQYF.

In its sample, this clone was seen once. The V call is TRBV10-1, the J call TRBJ1-2; 7 nucleotides align to TRBD1. With V trimmed by 5 bases and J by 4 bases, 10 bases remained unmatched. The CDR3 runs 15 residues. Per the germline V gene, CDR1 is WNHNN and CDR2 is SYGVQD (reference sequence). CDR3 in DNA: TGCGCCAGCAGTCGCCGAGACAGGGAAGTCTATGGCTACACCTTC. Protein sequence: CASSRRDREVYGYTF.

The CDR3 here is CASSLVPYEQYF. For the CDR3, the DNA is TGTGCCAGCAGCTTAGTTCCTTACGAGCAGTACTTC. The chain links TRBV11-3 to TRBJ2-7; D uncertain. V was shortened by 1 base and J by 4 bases, with 5 bases between the two germline ends. This CDR3 is built from 12 residues. Germline loops: CDR1 SGHNT, CDR2 YENEEA.

The V gene is TRBV27, the J gene TRBJ2-1; perhaps TRBD1 as D (6 bases). There are 18 residues in the CDR3. Germline V gene lookup returns CDR1 MNHEY and CDR2 SMNVEV (reference sequence). V lost 1 base to trimming and J lost 3 bases, with 19 bases between them. CDR3 residues: CASSLLAGVVPGYNEQFF. For the CDR3, the DNA is TGTGCCAGCAGTTTATTGGCAGGGGTCGTCCCTGGCTACAATGAGCAGTTCTTC.

The rearrangement links TRBV27 to TRBJ2-7; 9 nucleotides match TRBD2. V shed 2 bases, J shed 4 bases, and the junction held 3 bases outside the gene matches. The V gene's germline CDR1 is MNHEY and CDR2 SMNVEV (reference sequence). The CDR3 totals 14 residues. The CDR3 nucleotides are TGTGCCAGCAGTTTAGTAGCGGGGGCTTACGAGCAGTACTTC. Amino acid sequence: CASSLVAGAYEQYF.

This clone appeared a single time. The V gene is TRBV28, the J gene TRBJ2-1, with D possibly being TRBD2 (5 bases). The CDR3 is 14 residues long. Deletions cut 3 bases from V and 5 bases from J, with 11 bases between. The V gene's germline CDR1 is MDHEN and CDR2 SYDVKM. CDR3 sequence reads: CASSFSLANNEQFF. DNA of the CDR3: TGTGCCAGCAGTTTTAGCCTAGCCAACAATGAGCAGTTCTTC.

The chain employs TRBV19 and TRBJ1-3, with D perhaps matching TRBD1 (5 bases). The germline CDR1 and CDR2 sequences are LNHDA and SQIVND (reference sequence). Trimming pared 3 bases from V and 3 bases from J, leaving 15 bases between. The CDR3 has 16 amino acids. The CDR3 here is CASSIFDPGYGNTIYF. The DNA for the CDR3 is TGTGCCAGTAGTATCTTTGACCCAGGGTATGGAAACACCATATATTTT.

This chain uses TRBV5-6 with TRBJ1-1; no reliable D call. This CDR3 contains 13 residues. V gave up 1 base and J gave up 1 base, with 5 bases separating them. Germline V lookup: CDR1 SGHDT, CDR2 YYEEEE. CDR3 region: CASSLPGNTEAFF. The CDR3 DNA sequence: TGTGCCAGCAGCTTGCCAGGGAACACTGAAGCTTTCTTT.

The rearrangement uses TRBV6-4 and TRBJ1-5, with 9 nucleotides matching TRBD1. The length of the CDR3 is 16 residues. V trimming: 6 bases; J trimming: 0 bases; junction bases outside the gene matches: 6. Looked up from germline, CDR1 is MRHNA and CDR2 is SNTAGT. CDR3 protein: CASSDRGTDSNQPQHF. CDR3 bases: TGTGCCAGCAGCGACAGGGGGACCGATAGCAATCAGCCCCAGCATTTT.

CDR3 DNA sequence: TGTGCCAGCAGCTTCCACAGGGAACAACCCTACAATGAGCAGTTCTTC. Translated: CASSFHREQPYNEQFF. The chain employs TRBV5-6 and TRBJ2-1; D might be TRBD1 (6 bases). Germline-derived CDR1 and CDR2 are SGHDT and YYEEEE. The V gene lost 2 bases and the J gene lost 2 bases, with 14 bases spanning the gap. The length of the CDR3 is 16 residues. Full variable domain (missing parts from reference TRBV5-6 and TRBJ2-1): DAGVTQSPTHLIKTRGQQVTLRCSPKSGHDTVSWYQQALGQGPQFIFQYYEEEERQRGNFPDRFSGHQFPNYSSELNVNALLLGDSALYLCASSFHREQPYNEQFFGPGTRLTVL.

The rearrangement uses TRBV7-6 and TRBJ2-3; D remains ambiguous. The V gene's germline CDR1 is SGHVS and CDR2 FNYEAQ. Trimming took 3 bases from V and 1 from J, leaving 5 bases between them. This CDR3 has 13 residues. CDR3 sequence (DNA): TGTGCCAGCAGCTTCCGCCGCACAGATACGCAGTATTTT. Translated: CASSFRRTDTQYF. The full variable domain, with the rest looked up from reference TRBV7-6 and TRBJ2-3, is GAGVSQSPRYKVTKRGQDVALRCDPISGHVSLYWYRQALGQGPEFLTYFNYEAQQDKSGLPNDRFSAERPEGSISTLTIQRTEQRDSAMYRCASSFRRTDTQYFGPGTRLTVL.

The rearrangement links TRBV9 to TRBJ2-7, with 8 bases matching TRBD2. The germline gives CDR1 SGDLS, CDR2 YYNGEE. J was trimmed by 2 bases and V by 4 bases; bases with no gene match: 8. The CDR3 runs 15 residues. The CDR3: CASSPSGSPTYEQYF. In DNA form, the CDR3 reads TGTGCCAGCAGCCCCAGCGGGAGTCCAACCTACGAGCAGTACTTC.

This chain links TRBV4-3 with TRBJ2-1, with 7 bases aligning to TRBD2. The germline V gene has CDR1 LGHNA and CDR2 YSLEER. J was trimmed by 13 bases and V by 0 bases; bases with no gene match: 9. The CDR3 loop spans 14 amino acids. The CDR3 coding sequence is TGCGCCAGCAGCCAAGATCGCGGGAGCCTTCTTCAGTTCTTC. Protein: CASSQDRGSLLQFF.

The rearrangement uses TRBV4-1 and TRBJ2-7, with 8 bases that match TRBD2. This CDR3 has 16 amino acids. CDR1 and CDR2 (germline): MGHRA, YSYEKL. Losses at the gene ends were 1 base for V and 5 bases for J; bases not matched to a gene: 10. The CDR3, as DNA: TGCGCCAGCAGCCAAGTAGTCCTAGCGGGTATCCACGAGCAGTACTTC. Encoded protein: CASSQVVLAGIHEQYF.